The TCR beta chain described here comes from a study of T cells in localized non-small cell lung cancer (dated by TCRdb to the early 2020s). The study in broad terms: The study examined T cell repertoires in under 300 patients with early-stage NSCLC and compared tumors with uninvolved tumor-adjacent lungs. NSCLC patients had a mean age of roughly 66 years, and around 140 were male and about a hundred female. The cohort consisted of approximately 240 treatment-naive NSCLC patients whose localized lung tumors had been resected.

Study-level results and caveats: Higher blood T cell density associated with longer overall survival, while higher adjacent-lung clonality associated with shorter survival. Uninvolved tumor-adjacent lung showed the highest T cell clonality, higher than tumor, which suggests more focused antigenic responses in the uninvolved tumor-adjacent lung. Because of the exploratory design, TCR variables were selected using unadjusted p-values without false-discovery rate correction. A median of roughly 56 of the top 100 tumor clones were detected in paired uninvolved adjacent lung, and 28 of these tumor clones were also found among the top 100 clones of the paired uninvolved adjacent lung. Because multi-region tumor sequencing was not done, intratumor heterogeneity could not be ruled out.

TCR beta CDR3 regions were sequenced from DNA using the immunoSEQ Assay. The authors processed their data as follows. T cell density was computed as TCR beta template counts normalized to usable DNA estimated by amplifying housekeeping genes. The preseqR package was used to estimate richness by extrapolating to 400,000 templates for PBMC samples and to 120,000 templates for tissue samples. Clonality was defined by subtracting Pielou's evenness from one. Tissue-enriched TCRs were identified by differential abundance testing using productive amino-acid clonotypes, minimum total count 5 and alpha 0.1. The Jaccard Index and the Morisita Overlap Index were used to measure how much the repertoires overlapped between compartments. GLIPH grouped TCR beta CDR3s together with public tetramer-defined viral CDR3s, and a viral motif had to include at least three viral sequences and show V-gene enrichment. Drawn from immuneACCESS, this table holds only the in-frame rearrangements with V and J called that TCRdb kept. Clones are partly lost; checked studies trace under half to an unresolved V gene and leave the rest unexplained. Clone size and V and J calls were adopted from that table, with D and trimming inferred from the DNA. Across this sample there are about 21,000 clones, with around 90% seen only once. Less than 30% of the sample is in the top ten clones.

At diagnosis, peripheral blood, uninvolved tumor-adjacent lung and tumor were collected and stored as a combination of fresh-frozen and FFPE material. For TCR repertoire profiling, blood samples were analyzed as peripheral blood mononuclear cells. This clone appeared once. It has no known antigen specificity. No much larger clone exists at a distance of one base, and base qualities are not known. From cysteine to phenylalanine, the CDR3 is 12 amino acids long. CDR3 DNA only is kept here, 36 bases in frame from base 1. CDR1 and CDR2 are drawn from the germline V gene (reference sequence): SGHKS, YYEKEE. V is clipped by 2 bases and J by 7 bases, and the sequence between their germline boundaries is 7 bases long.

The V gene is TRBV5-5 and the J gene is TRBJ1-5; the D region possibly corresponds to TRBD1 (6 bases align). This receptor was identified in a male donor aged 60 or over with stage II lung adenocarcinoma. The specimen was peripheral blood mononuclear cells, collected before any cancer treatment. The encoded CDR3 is CASSLQGQPQHF. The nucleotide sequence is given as TGTGCCAGCAGCTTACAGGGCCAGCCCCAGCATTTT.